This TCR beta chain was recovered during a study of blood T cell repertoires in COVID-19. Study at large: The analysed material was cDNA or gDNA that came from T cells, B-cell-depleted T cells, or PBMCs.

V dropped 1 base and J dropped 6; count of bases not matched to a gene: 6. The CDR3 is made up of 15 amino acids. Per the germline V gene, CDR1 is KGHSH and CDR2 is LQKENI. The method was immunoSEQ multiplex PCR; TCRdb's version includes in-frame clones alone and lacks a portion of them. This sample has roughly 340,000 clones, with approximately 90% found just once. Sequencing was performed on peripheral blood. The chain joins TRBV18 to TRBJ2-7; 10 bases align to TRBD2. The sequence derives from a woman aged 18-29 years who had recovered from COVID-19. The CDR3, as DNA: TGTGCCAGCTCACCACGGCCAGCGGGAGGGCTCGAGCAGTACGTC. The encoded protein is CASSPRPAGGLEQYV.